Below are 24 T cell receptor beta chains sequenced from a single sample in a study of blood T cell repertoires in COVID-19. Measured with immunoSEQ multiplex PCR; TCRdb has only the in-frame clones, and not every one. The sample records about 410,000 clones, around 89% being singletons. Input material: peripheral blood. Receptors originate from a woman aged 35 to 49 with COVID-19, enrolled during active disease.

This clone was seen only once. The identical CDR3 is also encoded by other nucleotide sequences in the sample. This chain connects TRBV7-2 to TRBJ1-2; 7 positions agree with TRBD1. The length of the CDR3 is 13 residues. J lost 3 bases, V lost 2 bases, and 0 bases had no gene match. In germline, CDR1 is SGHTA, CDR2 FQGNSA. The DNA of the CDR3 is TGTGCCAGCAGCTTACAGGGGGACTATGGCTACACCTTC. Protein product: CASSLQGDYGYTF.

On this clone itself: Different DNA sequences within this sample yield the same CDR3. The chain carries TRBV12-3 or TRBV12-4 and TRBJ2-1; no reliable D call. Trimming pared 3 bases from V and 8 bases from J, leaving 8 bases between. The CDR3 is 12 residues long. The CDR3 coding sequence is TGTGCCAGCAGTTTTGCGGCTCATGAGCAGTTCTTC. As protein: CASSFAAHEQFF.

The gene calls are TRBV10-3 and TRBJ1-2; 8 positions match TRBD1. The CDR3 spans 14 residues. J was trimmed by 6 bases and V by 6 bases; bases with no gene match: 9. Germline lookup yields CDR1 ENHRY and CDR2 SYGVKD. This chain's CDR3 is CAISEWGQENGYTF. The DNA for the CDR3 is TGTGCCATCAGCGAATGGGGACAGGAAAATGGCTACACCTTC.

J is TRBJ1-2 and V is TRBV28; D not resolved. From germline, CDR1 is MDHEN and CDR2 SYDVKM. The CDR3 has 14 amino acids. V lost 2 bases and J 6 bases, leaving 13 bases between the germline ends. As DNA, the CDR3 is TGTGCCAGCAGTTTAAAGCCGGGAGAAAATGGCTACACCTTC. As protein: CASSLKPGENGYTF.

The chain couples TRBV5-1 to TRBJ1-1; perhaps TRBD1 as D (5 bases). The V end was cut by 0 bases, the J end by 0 bases, with 9 bases between. The germline V gene has CDR1 SGHRS and CDR2 YFSETQ. This CDR3 comprises 15 residues. For the CDR3, the DNA is TGCGCCAGCAGCTTGGTTGGACACGTGAACACTGAAGCTTTCTTT. Translated: CASSLVGHVNTEAFF. Complete variable domain (other parts from reference TRBV5-1 and TRBJ1-1): KAGVTQTPRYLIKTRGQQVTLSCSPISGHRSVSWYQQTPGQGLQFLFEYFSETQRNKGNFPGRFSGRQFSNSRSEMNVSTLELGDSALYLCASSLVGHVNTEAFFGQGTRLTVV.

The CDR3 here is CASSQDGTSNTEAFF. The DNA for the CDR3 is TGTGCCAGCAGCCAAGATGGGACTTCGAACACTGAAGCTTTCTTT. This chain connects TRBV4-2 to TRBJ1-1; possibly TRBD1 for D (5 bases). Deletions cut 0 bases from V and 1 base from J, with 9 bases between. The CDR3 extends over 15 amino acids. Germline CDR1 is LGHNA and CDR2 is YNFKEQ.

The rearrangement joins TRBV19 to TRBJ2-2, with TRBD1 identical over 10 bases. The CDR3 has 16 residues. CDR1 and CDR2 (germline): LNHDA, SQIVND (reference sequence). The V segment lost 6 bases and the J segment 5 bases; nucleotides outside the gene matches: 9. The chain's CDR3 is CASRERQGARTGELFF. As DNA, the CDR3 is TGTGCCAGTAGGGAACGACAGGGGGCGAGAACCGGGGAGCTGTTTTTT.

The J gene is TRBJ1-1, the V gene TRBV6-5, with unresolved D. This CDR3 has 11 residues. Trimming pared 6 bases from V and 7 bases from J, leaving 9 bases between. Germline lookup yields CDR1 MNHEY and CDR2 SVGAGI. CDR3 in DNA: TGTGCCAGCAGGTCCGGCGGTGAAGCTTTCTTT. It encodes CASRSGGEAFF.

The chain employs TRBV9 and TRBJ2-2; 10 bases are shared with TRBD1. V trimming: 3 bases; J trimming: 6 bases; junction bases outside the gene matches: 17. The CDR3 is 19 amino acids. Per the germline V gene, CDR1 is SGDLS and CDR2 is YYNGEE. The CDR3 DNA follows: TGTGCCAGCAGCGCCGAGCATGTACGACAGGGGGCAGGCGCCGGGGAGCTGTTTTTT. Translated, it gives CASSAEHVRQGAGAGELFF.

The chain has TRBV7-2 and TRBJ1-2; D is undetermined. Trimming took 0 bases from V and 2 from J, leaving 10 bases between them. The CDR3 runs to 15 residues. The germline CDR1 and CDR2 sequences are SGHTA and FQGNSA. The CDR3 region is CASSLAGSANYGYTF. In DNA, the CDR3 is TGTGCCAGCAGCTTAGCAGGGAGCGCCAACTATGGCTACACCTTC.

This clone occurred once. This chain links TRBV5-1 with TRBJ1-6; D is perhaps TRBD1 (5 bases). Germline V gene sequence: CDR1 SGHRS, CDR2 YFSETQ. V dropped 1 base and J dropped 7 bases, with 12 bases sitting between them. This CDR3 region has 15 residues. The CDR3 loop reads CASSLLGGGNSPLHF. As DNA, the CDR3 is TGCGCCAGCAGCTTGTTGGGGGGGGGAAATTCACCCCTCCACTTT.

This clone occurred a few times. This chain joins TRBV7-9 and TRBJ2-1, with D unclear. V lost 5 bases and J lost 5, with 10 bases in between. Germline assignment: CDR1 SEHNR and CDR2 FQNEAQ (reference sequence). This CDR3 contains 13 residues. CDR3 region: CASSPEVDNEQFF. DNA of the CDR3: TGTGCCAGCAGCCCCGAGGTGGACAATGAGCAGTTCTTC.

The V call is TRBV19, the J call TRBJ2-1; 7 nucleotides agree with TRBD2. The ends lost 7 bases at V and 14 bases at J; junction bases unmatched: 14. The CDR3 runs 13 residues. Germline assignment: CDR1 LNHDA and CDR2 SQIVND (reference sequence). CDR3 DNA: TGTGCCAGTACGTCGACTAGCCCGGGTAAAGAGTTCTTC. It encodes CASTSTSPGKEFF.

This chain uses TRBV6-5 with TRBJ1-2, with D possibly matching TRBD1 (5 bases). The CDR3 spans 12 residues. Trimming took 6 bases from V and 5 from J, leaving 10 bases between them. Per the germline V gene, CDR1 is MNHEY and CDR2 is SVGAGI. This chain's CDR3 is CASSNPGYGYTF. DNA for the CDR3: TGTGCCAGCAGCAACCCAGGGTATGGCTACACCTTC.

This clone was counted a few times. This chain links TRBV19 with TRBJ1-3, with D unresolved. Trimming left V 1 base short and J 3 bases short, with 4 bases between. The CDR3 has 13 residues. Germline V gene data show CDR1 as LNHDA and CDR2 as SQIVND (reference sequence). The DNA of the CDR3 is TGTGCCAGTAGTATAGGAGATGGAAACACCATATATTTT. It encodes CASSIGDGNTIYF. Full variable domain (outside the CDR3, taken from reference TRBV19 and TRBJ1-3): DGGITQSPKYLFRKEGQNVTLSCEQNLNHDAMYWYRQDPGQGLRLIYYSQIVNDFQKGDIAEGYSVSREKKESFPLTVTSAQKNPTAFYLCASSIGDGNTIYFGEGSWLTVV.

This clone came up once. The chain links TRBV9 to TRBJ2-5, with D maybe TRBD2 (7 bases). Germline V CDR1 and CDR2: SGDLS, YYNGEE. Trimming removed 6 bases at V and 2 bases at J, with 17 bases between. The CDR3 covers 15 residues. As DNA, the CDR3 is TGTGCCAGCACCGCCGCCGGGGGGCCTCAAGAGACCCAGTACTTC. Translation gives CASTAAGGPQETQYF.

This chain links TRBV5-4 with TRBJ2-3, with TRBD2 matching 8 bases. Germline V CDR1 and CDR2: SGHNT, YYREEE (reference sequence). The CDR3 is 17 residues long. The V and J ends lost 4 bases and 1 base, in that order; junction bases with no gene match: 11. The CDR3 reads CASSHPRGGLGTDTQYF. Written as DNA, the CDR3 is TGTGCCAGCAGCCACCCCCGGGGGGGCCTTGGCACAGATACGCAGTATTTT.

The rearrangement links TRBV21-1 to TRBJ2-1; TRBD2 is taken as the D call from the table, unchecked against the DNA. TRBV21-1 is a pseudogene. The CDR3 loop spans 14 amino acids. The CDR3 DNA reads TGTGCCAGCAGCAAGAGCCCGTCCTACAATGAGCAGTTCTTC. Translated: CASSKSPSYNEQFF.

The J gene is TRBJ1-4, the V gene TRBV29-1, with 7 bases aligning to TRBD1. Germline V gives CDR1 SQVTM, CDR2 ANQGSEA. V lost 0 bases, J lost 7 bases, and 2 bases stayed unmatched. CDR3 size: 13 residues. CDR3 DNA sequence: TGCAGCGTTGAAGAGGCAGGGGGTGAAAAACTGTTTTTT. Translated, it gives CSVEEAGGEKLFF.

The V call is TRBV5-6, the J call TRBJ2-2; 11 bases map to TRBD1. After removal of 4 bases from V and 4 bases from J, the junction contained 6 bases not matched to a gene. The CDR3 has 16 residues. Germline CDR1 and CDR2: SGHDT and YYEEEE. In DNA form, the CDR3 reads TGTGCCAGCAGCCGGGACAGGGGGTACTCCACCGGGGAGCTGTTTTTT. Its protein product is CASSRDRGYSTGELFF.

The rearrangement joins TRBV7-9 to TRBJ1-1; D call uncertain. Trimming removed 3 bases at V and 3 bases at J, with 11 bases between. CDR1 and CDR2 (germline): SEHNR, FQNEAQ (reference sequence). This CDR3 comprises 14 residues. CDR3 protein: CASSLVGGYTEAFF. DNA for the CDR3: TGTGCCAGCAGCTTGGTCGGCGGGTACACTGAAGCTTTCTTT.

This rearrangement joins TRBV3-1 (or the pseudogene TRBV3-2) to TRBJ2-6; D gene unclear. CDR1 LGHDT and CDR2 YNNKEL come from the germline V gene (reference sequence). With 0 bases removed from V and 11 bases from J, the gap between germline ends came to 5 bases. The CDR3 has 12 amino acids. The CDR3 region is CASSQEFYVLTF. The CDR3 DNA reads as TGTGCCAGCAGCCAAGAGTTCTACGTCCTGACTTTC.

The chain uses TRBV5-1 and TRBJ2-7, with D hard to call. CDR1 and CDR2 (germline): SGHRS, YFSETQ. V lost 2 bases and J lost 1, with 7 bases in between. The length of the CDR3 is 13 residues. Written as DNA, the CDR3 is TGCGCCAGCAGCTTCAGGCCGTCCTACGAGCAGTACTTC. Its protein product is CASSFRPSYEQYF.

This chain connects TRBV18 to TRBJ2-1, with 11 bases aligning to TRBD2. V trimming: 2 bases; J trimming: 7 bases; junction bases outside the gene matches: 7. There are 16 residues in the CDR3. Germline V CDR1 and CDR2: KGHSH, LQKENI. The DNA of the CDR3 is TGTGCCAGCTCACCATCCCGGACTAGCGGGCCAAATGAGCAGTTCTTC. This gives the protein CASSPSRTSGPNEQFF.